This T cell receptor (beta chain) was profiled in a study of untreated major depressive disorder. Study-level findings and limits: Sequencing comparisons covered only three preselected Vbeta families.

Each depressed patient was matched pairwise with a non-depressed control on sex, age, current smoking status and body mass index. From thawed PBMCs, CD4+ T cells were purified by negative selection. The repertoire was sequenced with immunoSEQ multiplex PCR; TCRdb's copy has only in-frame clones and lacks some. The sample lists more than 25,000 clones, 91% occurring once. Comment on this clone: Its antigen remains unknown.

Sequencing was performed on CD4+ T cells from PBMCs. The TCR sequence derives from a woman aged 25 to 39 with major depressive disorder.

CDR3 sequence (DNA): TGCGCCAGCAGCGCAAGTCTGAACTATGGCTACACCTTC. Translated, it gives CASSASLNYGYTF. This chain uses TRBV4-3 with TRBJ1-2; D is uncertain. The CDR3 covers 13 residues. The ends were cut back, 5 bases at V and 2 bases at J, with 9 bases in the middle. In germline, CDR1 is LGHNA, CDR2 YSLEER.